What follows describes a single T cell receptor (beta chain). CDR3 length equals 16 residues. After removal of 0 bases from V and 3 bases from J, the junction contained 9 bases not matched to a gene. Germline CDR1 SQVTM, CDR2 ANQGSEA. This entry comes from a study of T cell changes during pregnancy in multiple sclerosis. Measured with immunoSEQ multiplex PCR; TCRdb has only the in-frame clones, and not every one. The table lists tens of thousands of clones, 80% to 95% of them singletons, with around 6% in the top ten. Sequencing was performed on CD8+ T cells from peripheral blood mononuclear cells, taken in the third trimester of pregnancy. The sequence derives from a female donor with multiple sclerosis, enrolled in a pregnancy study. The chain is built from TRBV29-1 and TRBJ2-7; 9 positions match TRBD2. The CDR3 DNA reads TGCAGCGTTGAAGATCGGGAAGGGCGGGAGGGCTACGAGCAGTACTTC. This gives the protein CSVEDREGREGYEQYF.